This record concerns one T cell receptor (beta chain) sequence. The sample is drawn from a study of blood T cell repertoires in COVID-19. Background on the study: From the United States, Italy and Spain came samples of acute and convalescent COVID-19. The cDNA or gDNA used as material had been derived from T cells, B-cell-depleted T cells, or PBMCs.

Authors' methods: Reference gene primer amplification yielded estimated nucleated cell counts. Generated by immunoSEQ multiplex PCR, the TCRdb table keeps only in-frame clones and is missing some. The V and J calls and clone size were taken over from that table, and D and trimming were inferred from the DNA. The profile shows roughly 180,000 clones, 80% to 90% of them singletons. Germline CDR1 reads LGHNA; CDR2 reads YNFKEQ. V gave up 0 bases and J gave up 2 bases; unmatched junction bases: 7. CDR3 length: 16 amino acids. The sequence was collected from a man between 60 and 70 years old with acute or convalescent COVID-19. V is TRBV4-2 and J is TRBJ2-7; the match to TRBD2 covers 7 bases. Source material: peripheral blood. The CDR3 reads CASSQDLRAGPYEQYF. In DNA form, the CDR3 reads TGTGCCAGCAGCCAAGATCTAAGAGCGGGACCCTACGAGCAGTACTTC.